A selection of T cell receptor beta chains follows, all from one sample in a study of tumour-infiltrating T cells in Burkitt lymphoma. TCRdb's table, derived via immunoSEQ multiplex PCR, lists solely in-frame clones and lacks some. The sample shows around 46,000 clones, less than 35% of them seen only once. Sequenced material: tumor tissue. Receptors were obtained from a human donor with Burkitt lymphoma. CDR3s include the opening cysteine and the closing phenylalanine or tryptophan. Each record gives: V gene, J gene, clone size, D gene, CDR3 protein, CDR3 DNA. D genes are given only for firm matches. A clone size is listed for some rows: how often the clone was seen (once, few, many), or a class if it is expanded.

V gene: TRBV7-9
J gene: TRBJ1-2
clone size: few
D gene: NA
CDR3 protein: CASSLGGSEYGYTF
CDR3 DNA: TGTGCCAGCAGCTTAGGTGGCAGTGAATATGGCTACACCTTC

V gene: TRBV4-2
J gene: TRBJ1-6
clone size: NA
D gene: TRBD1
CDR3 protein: CASSYPGQGDSPLHF
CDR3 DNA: TGTGCCAGCAGCTATCCGGGACAGGGAGATTCACCCCTCCACTTT

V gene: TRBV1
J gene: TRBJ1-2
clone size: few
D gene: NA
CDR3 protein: CTSRILREPSEGYTF
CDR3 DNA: TGCACCAGCAGGATCTTGAGGGAGCCATCAGAGGGCTACACCTTC

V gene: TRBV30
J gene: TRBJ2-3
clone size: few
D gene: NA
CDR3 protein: CAWSVRERGDTQYF
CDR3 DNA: TGTGCCTGGAGTGTTAGAGAACGGGGAGATACGCAGTATTTT

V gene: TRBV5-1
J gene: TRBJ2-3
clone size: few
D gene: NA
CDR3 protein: CASSKTGPMEDTQYF
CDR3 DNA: TGCGCCAGCAGCAAGACGGGCCCCATGGAAGATACGCAGTATTTT

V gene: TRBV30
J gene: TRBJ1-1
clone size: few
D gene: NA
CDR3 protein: CAWSLGWGRGNTEAFF
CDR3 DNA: TGTGCCTGGAGTCTAGGCTGGGGCAGGGGGAACACTGAAGCTTTCTTT

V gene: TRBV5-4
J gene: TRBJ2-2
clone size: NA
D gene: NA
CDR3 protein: CASSGTGRHANTGELFF
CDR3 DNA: TGTGCCAGCAGCGGGACGGGCAGGCACGCGAACACCGGGGAGCTGTTTTTT

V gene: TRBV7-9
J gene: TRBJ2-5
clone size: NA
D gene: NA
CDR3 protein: CASSSRGQDQYF
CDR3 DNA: TGTGCCAGCAGCTCCCGGGGCCAGGACCAGTACTTC

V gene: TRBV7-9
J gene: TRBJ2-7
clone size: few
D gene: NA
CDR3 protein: CASSPKGLGAARQYF
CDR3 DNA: TGTGCCAGCAGCCCTAAGGGGTTAGGGGCAGCGAGGCAGTACTTC

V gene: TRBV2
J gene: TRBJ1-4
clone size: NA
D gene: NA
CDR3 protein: CASIPVPGRSNEKLFF
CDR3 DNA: TGTGCCAGCATCCCCGTCCCAGGGCGGTCTAATGAAAAACTGTTTTTT

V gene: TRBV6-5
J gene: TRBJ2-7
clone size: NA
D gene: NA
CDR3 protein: CASSRVDRTYEQYF
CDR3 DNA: TGTGCCAGCAGCCGCGTCGACAGGACCTACGAGCAGTACTTC

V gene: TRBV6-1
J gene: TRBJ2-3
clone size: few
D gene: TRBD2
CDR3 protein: CASSEISGGADTQYF
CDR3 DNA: TGTGCCAGCAGTGAAATTAGCGGGGGGGCAGATACGCAGTATTTT

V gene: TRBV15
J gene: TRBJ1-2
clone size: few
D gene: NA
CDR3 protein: CATSRDQRYNYGYTF
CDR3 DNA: TGTGCCACCAGCAGAGATCAACGGTATAACTATGGCTACACCTTC

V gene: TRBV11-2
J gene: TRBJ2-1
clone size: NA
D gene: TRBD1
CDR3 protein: CASSLGGQIDEQFF
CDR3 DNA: TGTGCCAGCAGCTTAGGGGGACAGATCGATGAGCAGTTCTTC

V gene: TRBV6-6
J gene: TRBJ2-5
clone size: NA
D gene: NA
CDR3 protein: CASSYASSGSQETQYF
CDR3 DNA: TGTGCCAGCAGTTACGCGTCTTCCGGGAGCCAAGAGACCCAGTACTTC

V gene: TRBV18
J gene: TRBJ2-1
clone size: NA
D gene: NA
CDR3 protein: CASSRQPQGNEQFF
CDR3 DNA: TGTGCCAGCTCACGGCAACCCCAGGGGAATGAGCAGTTCTTC

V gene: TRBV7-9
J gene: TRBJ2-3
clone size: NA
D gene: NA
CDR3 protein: CASTPSLGPSNTDTQYF
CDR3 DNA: TGTGCCAGCACCCCTAGTCTGGGGCCGTCTAACACAGATACGCAGTATTTT

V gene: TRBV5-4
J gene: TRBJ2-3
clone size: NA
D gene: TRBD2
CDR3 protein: CASSLAGSRDTQYF
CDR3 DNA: TGTGCCAGCAGCTTAGCGGGGTCAAGAGATACGCAGTATTTT

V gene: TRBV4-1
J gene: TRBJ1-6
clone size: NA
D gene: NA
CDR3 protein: CASSQETSGSGYSPLHF
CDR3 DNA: TGCGCCAGCAGCCAGGAGACGTCAGGGTCTGGGTATTCACCCCTCCACTTT

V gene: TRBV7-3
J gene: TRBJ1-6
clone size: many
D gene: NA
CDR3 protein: CASSLMGGPSPLHF
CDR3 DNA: TGTGCCAGCAGCTTAATGGGGGGACCCTCACCCCTCCACTTT

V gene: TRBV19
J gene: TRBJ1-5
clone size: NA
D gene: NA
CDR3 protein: CASSMTGLQPQHF
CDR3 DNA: TGTGCCAGTAGTATGACTGGGTTGCAGCCCCAGCATTTT

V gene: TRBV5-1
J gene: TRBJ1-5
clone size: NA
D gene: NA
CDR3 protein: CASSLSGGEGQPQHF
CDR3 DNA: TGCGCCAGCAGCTTGAGCGGGGGCGAGGGTCAGCCCCAGCATTTT

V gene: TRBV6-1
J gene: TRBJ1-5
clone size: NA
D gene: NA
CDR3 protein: CASSGGTLFSNQPQHF
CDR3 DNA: TGTGCCAGCAGTGGCGGGACACTTTTTAGCAATCAGCCCCAGCATTTT

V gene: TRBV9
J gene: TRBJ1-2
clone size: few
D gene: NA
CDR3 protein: CASSVGVSGYTF
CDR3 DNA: TGTGCCAGCAGCGTAGGGGTATCTGGCTACACCTTC

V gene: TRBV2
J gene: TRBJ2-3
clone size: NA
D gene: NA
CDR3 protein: CASSRELSDTQYF
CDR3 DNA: TGTGCCAGCAGTCGGGAGTTGTCAGATACGCAGTATTTT

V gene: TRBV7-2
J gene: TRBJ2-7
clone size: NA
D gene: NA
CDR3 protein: CASSPGHPRRQYF
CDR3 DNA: TGTGCCAGCAGCCCCGGACATCCTAGAAGGCAGTACTTC

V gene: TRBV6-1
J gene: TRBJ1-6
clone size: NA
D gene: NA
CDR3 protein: CASSEQGSYGSLHF
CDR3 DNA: TGTGCCAGCAGTGAGCAGGGCAGTTATGGGTCCCTCCACTTT

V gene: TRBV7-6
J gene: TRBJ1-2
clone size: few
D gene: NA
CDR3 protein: CASSPRYKGSGGYTF
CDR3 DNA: TGTGCCAGCAGCCCGCGGTATAAGGGATCTGGTGGCTACACCTTC

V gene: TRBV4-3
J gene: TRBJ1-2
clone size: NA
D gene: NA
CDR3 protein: CASSQVGLQANYGYTF
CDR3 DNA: TGCGCCAGCAGCCAAGTGGGACTCCAAGCGAACTATGGCTACACCTTC

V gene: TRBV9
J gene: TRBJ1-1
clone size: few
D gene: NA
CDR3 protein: CASSVGWRVNTEAFF
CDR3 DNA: TGTGCCAGCAGCGTAGGATGGCGGGTGAACACTGAAGCTTTCTTT

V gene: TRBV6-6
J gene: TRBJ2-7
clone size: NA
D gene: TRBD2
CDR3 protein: CASRAGLAGNYEQYF
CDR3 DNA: TGTGCCAGCAGGGCAGGACTAGCGGGGAATTACGAGCAGTACTTC

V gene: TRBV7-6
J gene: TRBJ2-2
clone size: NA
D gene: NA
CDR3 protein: CASSLGAGATGELFF
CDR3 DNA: TGTGCCAGCAGCTTAGGAGCCGGGGCCACCGGGGAGCTGTTTTTT

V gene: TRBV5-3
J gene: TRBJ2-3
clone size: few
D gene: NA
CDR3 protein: CARSRSEGGGPTDTQYF
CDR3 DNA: TGTGCCAGAAGCCGCTCCGAAGGCGGAGGTCCCACAGATACGCAGTATTTT

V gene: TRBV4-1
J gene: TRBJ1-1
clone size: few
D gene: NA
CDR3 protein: CASSQADRMNTEAFF
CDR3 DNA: TGCGCCAGCAGCCAAGCCGACCGCATGAACACTGAAGCTTTCTTT

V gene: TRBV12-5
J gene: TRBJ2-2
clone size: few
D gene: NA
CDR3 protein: CASGSGDGGTGELFF
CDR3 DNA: TGTGCTAGTGGTTCGGGGGACGGAGGCACCGGGGAGCTGTTTTTT

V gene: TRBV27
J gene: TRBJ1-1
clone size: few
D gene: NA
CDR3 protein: CASRRGFASFF
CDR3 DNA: TGTGCCAGCAGGCGGGGGTTTGCTTCTTTCTTT

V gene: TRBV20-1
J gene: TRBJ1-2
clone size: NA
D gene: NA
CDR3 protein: CSASRDGYTF
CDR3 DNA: TGCAGTGCTAGCCGGGATGGCTACACCTTC

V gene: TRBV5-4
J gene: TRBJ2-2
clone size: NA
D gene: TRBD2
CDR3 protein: CASSRGLAGDTGELFF
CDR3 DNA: TGTGCCAGCAGCCGGGGACTAGCGGGGGATACCGGGGAGCTGTTTTTT

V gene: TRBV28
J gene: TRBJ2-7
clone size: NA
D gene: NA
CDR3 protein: CASSLFDRGYEQYF
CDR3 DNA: TGTGCCAGCAGTTTATTTGATCGGGGTTACGAGCAGTACTTC

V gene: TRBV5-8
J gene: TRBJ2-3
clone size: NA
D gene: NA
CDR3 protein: CASSLDGRATDTQYF
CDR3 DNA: TGTGCCAGCAGCTTGGATGGTCGGGCCACAGATACGCAGTATTTT